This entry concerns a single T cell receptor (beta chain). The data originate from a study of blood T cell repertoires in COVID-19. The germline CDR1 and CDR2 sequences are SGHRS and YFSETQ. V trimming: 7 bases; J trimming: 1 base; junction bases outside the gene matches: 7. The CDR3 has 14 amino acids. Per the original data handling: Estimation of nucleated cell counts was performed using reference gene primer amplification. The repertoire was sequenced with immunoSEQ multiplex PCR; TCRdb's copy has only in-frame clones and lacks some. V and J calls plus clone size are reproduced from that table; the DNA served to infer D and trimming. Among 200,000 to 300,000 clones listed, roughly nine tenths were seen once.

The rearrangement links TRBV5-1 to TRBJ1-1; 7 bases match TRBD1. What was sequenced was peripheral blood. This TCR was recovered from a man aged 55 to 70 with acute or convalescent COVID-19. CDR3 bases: TGCGCCAGCGCTGAACAGGGGCAGAACACTGAAGCTTTCTTT. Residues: CASAEQGQNTEAFF.